The 16 T cell receptor beta chains below all came from one sample that was sequenced in a study of cytomegalovirus exposure and HLA in healthy donors. The PCR ran on 60 Vbeta and 13 Jbeta primers. Assay used: immunoSEQ multiplex PCR; TCRdb lists only in-frame clones, some missing. The table lists tens of thousands of clones, approximately 78% of them singletons. Sequencing input: PBMCs. The receptor source for this set is a man aged 40-49 years in good health and CMV-seronegative.

This chain connects TRBV1 to TRBJ2-5; the table's D call, TRBD1, was not checked against the DNA. TRBV1 is flagged as a pseudogene. The CDR3 loop spans 15 amino acids. The CDR3 here is CTSSQDMTGVETQYF. CDR3 in DNA: TGCACCAGCAGCCAGGATATGACAGGGGTGGAGACCCAGTACTTC.

The chain carries TRBV18 and TRBJ2-7; D is unresolved. CDR3 length: 14 residues. Germline V gives CDR1 KGHSH, CDR2 LQKENI. Between the trimmed V and J ends, which lost 3 bases and 3 bases, there was a span of 12 bases. In DNA, the CDR3 is TGTGCCAGCTCACCGTCGTCCGGAGACTACGAGCAGTACTTC. It codes for CASSPSSGDYEQYF.

The chain carries TRBV21-1 and TRBJ1-2; the D call in the table, TRBD1, was not verified against the DNA. TRBV21-1 is an annotated pseudogene. There are 15 residues in the CDR3. The CDR3 nucleotides read TGTGCCAGCAGCAAAGGCCAGGGGGCTGCCTATGGCTACACCTTC. The encoded protein is CASSKGQGAAYGYTF.

The CDR3 region is CASSVVPNSPLHF. DNA of the CDR3: TGTGCCAGCAGTGTAGTACCGAATTCACCCCTCCACTTT. The rearrangement joins TRBV2 to TRBJ1-6; no reliable D call. Germline V gene sequence: CDR1 SNHLY, CDR2 FYNNEI. This CDR3 region has 13 residues. The ends were cut back, 4 bases at V and 7 bases at J, with 8 bases in the middle.

The genes are TRBV6-6 and TRBJ2-1; the D gene is possibly TRBD1 (6 bases). Trimming left V 2 bases short and J 6 bases short, with 11 bases between. Germline V CDR1 and CDR2: MNHNY, SVGAGI (reference sequence). The CDR3 is made up of 14 amino acids. The CDR3 region is CASSYVGAINEQFF. CDR3 bases: TGTGCCAGCAGTTACGTGGGGGCAATCAATGAGCAGTTCTTC.

V is TRBV29-1 and J is TRBJ2-3; TRBD2 matches at 7 bases. Germline CDR1 and CDR2: SQVTM and ANQGSEA. The CDR3 is 12 residues long. Germline trimming cut 7 bases from V and 6 bases from J; bases unmatched to any gene: 7. The CDR3 bases are TGCAGCGGCCGACTAGCAGGTGATACGCAGTATTTT. It is translated as CSGRLAGDTQYF.

This sequence joins TRBV28 and TRBJ1-1; weak D call: TRBD1 (6 bases). Germline V gene data show CDR1 as MDHEN and CDR2 as SYDVKM. CDR3 length: 14 residues. V was clipped by 5 bases and J by 2 bases, with 12 bases between them. The CDR3: CASSIGTPNTEAFF. The CDR3 region has the DNA TGTGCCAGCAGTATAGGGACACCTAACACTGAAGCTTTCTTT.

The chain carries TRBV2 and TRBJ2-1; D is perhaps TRBD2 (5 bases). Germline CDR1 SNHLY, CDR2 FYNNEI. CDR3 size: 13 residues. V was trimmed by 0 bases and J by 8 bases, leaving 8 bases between them. Here the CDR3 reads CASSEAAGHEQFF. CDR3 sequence (DNA): TGTGCCAGCAGTGAAGCCGCGGGCCATGAGCAGTTCTTC.

The V and J genes are TRBV7-9 and TRBJ2-5; the match to TRBD1 covers 7 bases. The CDR3 covers 15 residues. CDR1 is SEHNR, CDR2 FQNEAQ, per germline (reference sequence). The ends lost 3 bases at V and 2 bases at J; junction bases unmatched: 6. CDR3 sequence reads: CASSLGQIEQETQYF. Written as DNA, the CDR3 is TGTGCCAGCAGCTTGGGACAGATCGAGCAAGAGACCCAGTACTTC.

The J gene is TRBJ1-2, the V gene TRBV5-1; D unclear. The V end lost 2 bases, the J end lost 0 bases, and 8 bases lay between the germline ends. The CDR3 spans 14 residues. Germline loops: CDR1 SGHRS, CDR2 YFSETQ. For the CDR3, the DNA is TGCGCCAGCAGCTTAGTTAGTTCTAACTATGGCTACACCTTC. It is translated as CASSLVSSNYGYTF.

This clone has just a few counts. This sequence joins TRBV18 and TRBJ2-7; D ambiguous. Trimming stripped 4 bases from V and 3 bases from J, with 19 bases between. CDR1 is KGHSH, CDR2 LQKENI, per germline. The CDR3 spans 16 residues. CDR3 coding DNA: TGTGCCAGCTCACGGTACTTGGTTGAGGCAATCTACGAGCAGTACTTC. Translated: CASSRYLVEAIYEQYF. The entire variable domain, with the rest obtained from reference TRBV18 and TRBJ2-7, is as follows: NAGVMQNPRHLVRRRGQEARLRCSPMKGHSHVYWYRQLPEEGLKFMVYLQKENIIDESGMPKERFSAEFPKEGPSILRIQQVVRGDSAAYFCASSRYLVEAIYEQYFGPGTRLTVT.

There are a few counts of this clone. The chain carries TRBV6-4 and TRBJ2-2; unclear D gene. The CDR3 is made up of 14 amino acids. In germline, CDR1 is MRHNA, CDR2 SNTAGT. Trimming took off 4 bases at V and 0 bases at J, with 6 bases between the two ends. The CDR3 loop is CASSVLANTGELFF. CDR3 nucleotide sequence: TGTGCCAGCAGTGTACTGGCGAACACCGGGGAGCTGTTTTTT.

This chain uses TRBV27 with TRBJ2-7; TRBD2 agrees at 7 bases. J was trimmed by 2 bases and V by 5 bases; bases with no gene match: 9. Germline V gene sequence: CDR1 MNHEY, CDR2 SMNVEV (reference sequence). This CDR3 is built from 15 residues. CDR3 nucleotides: TGTGCCAGCAGTCCTCTTAGCGGGCCGACCTACGAGCAGTACTTC. Translation: CASSPLSGPTYEQYF.

V gene TRBV19 combines with J gene TRBJ2-3, with 10 bases that match TRBD2. The CDR3 sequence is 15 residues long. Trimming took 3 bases from V and 1 from J; bases not matched to a gene: 1. Germline V CDR1 and CDR2: LNHDA, SQIVND (reference sequence). The CDR3 loop reads CASSIGTSGTDTQYF. For the CDR3, the DNA is TGTGCCAGTAGTATCGGGACTAGCGGCACAGATACGCAGTATTTT.

This sequence joins TRBV28 and TRBJ1-4, with 7 positions matching TRBD1. Germline assignment: CDR1 MDHEN and CDR2 SYDVKM. Trimming took 3 bases from V and 8 from J; bases not matched to a gene: 12. The CDR3 is 16 amino acids. CDR3 DNA sequence: TGTGCCAGCAGTTTTCCTGGTGGAGGGGGCTGGGAAAAACTGTTTTTT. Translating gives CASSFPGGGGWEKLFF.

This chain connects TRBV6-1 to TRBJ1-5; tentatively, D is TRBD1 (5 bases). Trimming pared 2 bases from V and 2 bases from J, leaving 10 bases between. The V gene's germline CDR1 is MNHNS and CDR2 SASEGT. The CDR3 is made up of 15 amino acids. This CDR3 reads CASSEPLRGNQPQHF. CDR3 in DNA: TGTGCCAGCAGTGAACCCCTCAGGGGCAATCAGCCCCAGCATTTT.